This record looks at one T cell receptor beta chain sequence and its context. The data stem from a study of blood T cell repertoires in COVID-19. Per the study methods: Estimated nucleated cell counts came from reference gene primer amplification. Clones were sequenced by immunoSEQ multiplex PCR, and TCRdb holds only the in-frame ones, with some missing. V, J and clone size were drawn from that table, and D and trimming were deduced from the DNA. The sample records 110,000 to 150,000 clones, roughly 80% being singletons. The receptor was isolated from a man aged 40-55 years with acute COVID-19. What was sequenced was PBMCs or T cells enriched from blood (not recorded which).

CDR3 in DNA: TGTGCCAGTAGTGGGCAGGCCGGACAAGAGACCCAGTACTTC. Translated: CASSGQAGQETQYF. The chain is built from TRBV19 and TRBJ2-5; D is unresolved. V was cut by 5 bases and J by 2 bases, with 12 bases left in between. The CDR3 has 14 residues. From germline, CDR1 is LNHDA and CDR2 SQIVND (reference sequence).